These 32 T cell receptor beta chains originate from one sample sequenced in a study of T cells after yellow fever vaccination. Via MiXCR, TCRdb re-called the 5' RACE reads, giving one row per CDR3 protein. The repertoire consists of approximately 12,000 distinct CDR3 sequences, with 4.9% occurring once and the leading ten covering 51%. The sequencing used PBMCs, either bulk or a sorted T-cell subset (CD4+, CD8+, memory, or dextramer-sorted; not recorded which), collected 45 days after the yellow fever booster vaccination. The receptor source for this set is a man aged 25 to 45 who received the YFV17D yellow fever vaccine.

The sample holds many counts of this clonotype. V and J are TRBV20-1 and TRBJ2-7; 7 positions agree with TRBD2. Germline V gene data show CDR1 as DFQATT and CDR2 as SNEGSKA (reference sequence). The length of the CDR3 is 14 residues. The trim removed 3 bases at V and 6 bases at J, leaving 11 bases unmatched. CDR3 sequence (DNA): TGCAGTGCTAGCAAGAACGCCGGGGGGTTCGAGCAGTACTTC. Translating gives CSASKNAGGFEQYF.

The table lists this clonotype with many counts. The chain employs TRBV5-1 and TRBJ2-1, with TRBD2 matching over 15 bases. The CDR3 runs 17 residues. Trimming at V came to 4 bases and at J to 8 bases, leaving 10 bases not matched to a gene. Germline CDR1 reads SGHRS; CDR2 reads YFSETQ. The CDR3 nucleotides read TGCGCCAGCAGCCTGGGACTAGCGGGAGGAGGGGCCGATGAGCAGTTCTTC. Translating gives CASSLGLAGGGADEQFF.

This clonotype was found many times. V and J are TRBV29-1 and TRBJ2-2, with 7 bases identical to TRBD2. Per the germline V gene, CDR1 is SQVTM and CDR2 is ANQGSEA. This CDR3 has 14 residues. V was pared by 3 bases and J by 6 bases, with 7 bases of the junction left unmatched. The CDR3 is CSVDPAGMAGELFF. The CDR3 coding sequence is TGCAGCGTTGACCCAGCGGGAATGGCCGGGGAGCTGTTTTTT.

This clonotype was seen at least ten times. The DNA of the CDR3 is TGTGCCAGCAGCGCCAGCACTAGCTTCAACGAGCAGTACTTC. Protein: CASSASTSFNEQYF. The chain joins TRBV7-2 to TRBJ2-7; perhaps TRBD2 as D (6 bases). Germline V lookup: CDR1 SGHTA, CDR2 FQGNSA. The V end was cut by 5 bases, the J end by 5 bases, with 16 bases between. The CDR3 is 14 residues long.

This clonotype was seen at least ten times. The V gene is TRBV5-1, the J gene TRBJ1-4, with TRBD1 matching over 10 bases. The germline CDR1 and CDR2 sequences are SGHRS and YFSETQ. With 5 bases clipped from V and 7 bases from J, the junction kept 5 bases outside the gene matches. The CDR3 is made up of 14 amino acids. The CDR3 DNA reads TGCGCCAGCAGGGGACAGGGGCTCGGTGAAAAACTGTTTTTT. The encoded protein is CASRGQGLGEKLFF.

There are many counts of this clonotype. The chain links TRBV6-5 to TRBJ1-4, with D uncertain. With 5 bases removed from V and 8 bases from J, the gap between germline ends came to 24 bases. This CDR3 spans 17 amino acids. The V gene's germline CDR1 is MNHEY and CDR2 SVGAGI. CDR3 protein: CASSSPHTGSGEEKLFF. The DNA of the CDR3 is TGTGCCAGCAGTAGCCCCCACACGGGGTCGGGCGAGGAAAAACTGTTTTTT.

This clonotype was recorded many times. The chain links TRBV4-1 to TRBJ2-7, with D perhaps TRBD2 (5 bases). Trimming took off 3 bases at V and 3 bases at J, with 9 bases between the two ends. This CDR3 spans 13 amino acids. In germline, CDR1 is MGHRA, CDR2 YSYEKL. The chain's CDR3 is CASSHPGVYEQYF. In DNA, the CDR3 is TGCGCCAGCAGCCATCCCGGGGTCTACGAGCAGTACTTC.

This clonotype was observed at least ten times. The chain combines TRBV19 with TRBJ1-5; D is perhaps TRBD1 (5 bases). The CDR3 consists of 13 residues. CDR1 and CDR2 from the germline V gene are LNHDA and SQIVND (reference sequence). With 7 bases removed from V and 1 base from J, the gap between germline ends came to 8 bases. The DNA for the CDR3 is TGTGCCAGTATCGAGGGGAGCAATCAGCCCCAGCATTTT. Protein sequence: CASIEGSNQPQHF.

In its sample, this clonotype was seen a few times. The chain is built from TRBV20-1 and TRBJ2-3; TRBD2 matches 7 bases. CDR3 length: 17 residues. The germline CDR1 and CDR2 sequences are DFQATT and SNEGSKA (reference sequence). In DNA form, the CDR3 reads TGCTGTGGGCCTTCCCACCAGCGGGGCCTACGAACAGATACGCAGTATTTT. It is translated as CCGPSHQRGLRTDTQYF.

This clonotype was picked up many times. One end of the junction is discordant with germline, which a read error may explain. J is TRBJ2-1 and V is TRBV2, with 7 bases lining up with TRBD2. Looked up from germline, CDR1 is SNHLY and CDR2 is FYNNEI. The length of the CDR3 is 12 residues. The CDR3 loop reads CASRQKELALRF. CDR3 DNA sequence: TGTGCCAGCAGACAGAAGGAACTAGCGCTCCGCTTC.

In this sample, this clonotype turned up many times. The rearrangement uses TRBV3-1 and TRBJ2-2; no reliable D call. The CDR3 loop spans 13 amino acids. V lost 2 bases, J lost 5 bases, and 6 bases lay in between. Germline V gene lookup returns CDR1 LGHDT and CDR2 YNNKEL (reference sequence). CDR3 residues: CASSQIGTGELFF. Here the CDR3 DNA reads TGTGCCAGCAGCCAAATCGGAACCGGGGAGCTGTTTTTT.

This clonotype was recorded many times. This sequence joins TRBV4-3 and TRBJ1-2, with 8 positions matching TRBD1. The germline V gene has CDR1 LGHNA and CDR2 YSLEER. The length of the CDR3 is 15 residues. With V trimmed by 3 bases and J by 4 bases, 7 bases remained unmatched. This chain's CDR3 is CASSHGDQGAYGYTF. As DNA, the CDR3 is TGCGCCAGCAGCCACGGTGACCAGGGGGCCTATGGCTACACCTTC.

This clonotype appeared many times. CDR3 sequence reads: CASSYSFRDGTQYF. The CDR3 coding sequence is TGTGCCAGCAGTTACTCGTTCAGGGACGGTACGCAGTATTTT. This chain joins TRBV6-2 or TRBV6-3 and TRBJ2-3; the D call may be TRBD1 or TRBD2 (5 bases each). The CDR3 totals 14 residues. Trimming took off 0 bases at V and 8 bases at J, with 12 bases between the two ends. Germline V gene data show CDR1 as MNHEY and CDR2 as SVGEGT.

The table lists this clonotype with many counts. The V call is TRBV5-1, the J call TRBJ2-5; D is undetermined. Germline CDR1 and CDR2: SGHRS and YFSETQ. The V end lost 0 bases, the J end lost 7 bases, and 7 bases lay between the germline ends. This CDR3 contains 12 residues. The CDR3 DNA reads TGCGCCAGCAGCTTGGCCATCGGGACCCAGTACTTC. Protein: CASSLAIGTQYF.

This clonotype was counted at least ten times. This rearrangement joins TRBV7-2 to TRBJ1-1; D not resolved. Per germline, CDR1 SGHTA and CDR2 FQGNSA. Between the trimmed V and J ends, which lost 5 bases and 5 bases, there was a span of 9 bases. The CDR3 covers 12 residues. The CDR3, as DNA: TGTGCCAGCAGCAGCAGTCGGACTGAAGCTTTCTTT. It encodes CASSSSRTEAFF.

This clonotype was observed many times. The chain is built from TRBV27 and TRBJ2-2, with D perhaps matching TRBD1 or TRBD2 (5 bases each). The germline V gene encodes CDR1 MNHEY and CDR2 SMNVEV (reference sequence). Trimming cost V 2 bases and J 8 bases, with 21 bases left between them. The CDR3 sequence is 17 residues long. The CDR3 region has the DNA TGTGCCAGCAGTTTACCCGGGGCTTCAGGCCCTCCGGGGGAGCTGTTTTTT. This sequence encodes CASSLPGASGPPGELFF.

In its sample, this clonotype was seen many times. The chain joins TRBV27 to TRBJ2-3; D is possibly TRBD1 (6 bases). This CDR3 has 14 amino acids. V lost 7 bases and J lost 4, with 15 bases in between. Germline CDR1 MNHEY, CDR2 SMNVEV (reference sequence). The CDR3 nucleotides are TGTGCCAGCAAGTTTGGGACAAACGCAGATACGCAGTATTTT. Its translation is CASKFGTNADTQYF.

This clonotype was seen many times. This chain links TRBV20-1 with TRBJ2-5; perhaps TRBD1 as D (5 bases). Germline lookup yields CDR1 DFQATT and CDR2 SNEGSKA (reference sequence). Deletions cut 7 bases from V and 3 bases from J, with 12 bases between. This CDR3 region has 12 residues. CDR3 in amino acids: CSVHFREETQYF. CDR3 nucleotide sequence: TGCAGTGTCCATTTCAGGGAAGAGACCCAGTACTTC.

This clonotype was recorded many times. The J gene is TRBJ1-6, the V gene TRBV19; D may be TRBD1 (6 bases). The CDR3 runs 15 residues. From germline, CDR1 is LNHDA and CDR2 SQIVND (reference sequence). V lost 7 bases to trimming and J lost 8 bases, with 18 bases between them. CDR3 residues: CASTATGQLYSPLHF. The CDR3 nucleotides are TGTGCCAGTACTGCAACCGGACAGCTCTATTCACCCCTCCACTTT.

This clonotype was seen many times. The genes are TRBV10-2 and TRBJ1-5; 11 nucleotides align to TRBD1. This CDR3 region has 16 residues. The V gene's germline CDR1 is WSHSY and CDR2 SAAADI. V shed 6 bases, J shed 7 bases, and the junction held 11 bases outside the gene matches. The CDR3 reads CASSHGDRGFWQPQHF. CDR3 in DNA: TGCGCCAGCAGCCACGGGGACAGGGGGTTTTGGCAGCCCCAGCATTTT.

In this sample, this clonotype turned up many times. The chain is built from TRBV12-3 or TRBV12-4 and TRBJ2-5, with TRBD1 matching over 10 bases. After removal of 5 bases from V and 7 bases from J, the junction contained 13 bases not matched to a gene. There are 16 residues in the CDR3. CDR3 nucleotide sequence: TGTGCCAGCAGTACCGCGGACAGGGGGGTTCCTAGGACCCAGTACTTC. Residues: CASSTADRGVPRTQYF.

This clonotype occurred many times. The V gene is TRBV19, the J gene TRBJ1-2; D not resolved. Germline V lookup: CDR1 LNHDA, CDR2 SQIVND (reference sequence). There are 15 residues in the CDR3. V was trimmed by 1 base and J by 1 base, leaving 10 bases between them. In DNA form, the CDR3 reads TGTGCCAGTAGTATAGCGGCAGAGATTAACTATGGCTACACCTTC. It yields the protein CASSIAAEINYGYTF.

This clonotype came up many times. The chain joins TRBV6-2 or TRBV6-3 to TRBJ2-1, with a possible D match to TRBD2 (5 bases). V gave up 8 bases and J gave up 0 bases, with 11 bases separating them. This CDR3 comprises 14 residues. CDR1 is MNHEY, CDR2 SVGEGT, per germline. This CDR3 is CASAEGASYNEQFF. CDR3 coding DNA: TGTGCCAGCGCTGAGGGAGCCTCCTACAATGAGCAGTTCTTC.

This clonotype was seen ten or more times. J is TRBJ2-3 and V is TRBV7-2; D possibly corresponds to TRBD2 (5 bases). From germline, CDR1 is SGHTA and CDR2 FQGNSA. Trimming stripped 5 bases from V and 10 bases from J, with 16 bases between. The CDR3 spans 13 residues. In nucleotides, the CDR3 is TGTGCCAGCAGCCCAAGGTTGGGGAGTGCGCAGTATTTT. Protein: CASSPRLGSAQYF.

In its sample, this clonotype was seen many times. This rearrangement joins TRBV12-3 or TRBV12-4 to TRBJ1-2; D is unclear. This CDR3 comprises 12 residues. V was cut by 6 bases and J by 1 base, with 6 bases left in between. CDR3 DNA sequence: TGTGCCAGCAGCCCTAATAACTATGGCTACACCTTC. Translation gives CASSPNNYGYTF.

This clonotype was seen at least ten times. The chain joins TRBV30 to TRBJ2-4; D is undetermined. This CDR3 comprises 13 residues. V lost 5 bases and J lost 0, with 8 bases in between. From germline, CDR1 is GTSNPN and CDR2 SVGIG (reference sequence). CDR3 sequence reads: CAWGNVAKNIQYF. For the CDR3, the DNA is TGTGCCTGGGGCAACGTAGCCAAAAACATTCAGTACTTC.

Ten or more counts support this clonotype. The chain recombines TRBV10-2 with TRBJ2-1, with TRBD2 matching over 14 bases. CDR1 and CDR2 from the germline V gene are WSHSY and SAAADI. The trim removed 7 bases at V and 7 bases at J, leaving 6 bases unmatched. This CDR3 comprises 15 residues. The CDR3 is CASKGGLAGVNEQFF. DNA of the CDR3: TGCGCCAGCAAAGGGGGACTAGCGGGAGTAAATGAGCAGTTCTTC.

By share, this clonotype counts as medium-sized. The chain recombines TRBV10-3 with TRBJ2-7; D remains ambiguous. The CDR3 loop spans 13 amino acids. From germline, CDR1 is ENHRY and CDR2 SYGVKD. Trimming pared 7 bases from V and 1 base from J, leaving 11 bases between. The CDR3 DNA reads as TGTGCCATCAATCTCGACGGATCCTACGAGCAGTACTTC. Its protein is CAINLDGSYEQYF.

The table lists this clonotype with many counts. The chain carries TRBV20-1 and TRBJ1-4; no firm D call. CDR3 length: 16 residues. Germline CDR1 and CDR2: DFQATT and SNEGSKA (reference sequence). V was pared by 3 bases and J by 0 bases, with 14 bases between. CDR3 in DNA: TGCAGTGCTAGGTCGCAGAGAGCTGCAACTAATGAAAAACTGTTTTTT. This encodes CSARSQRAATNEKLFF.

This chain connects TRBV28 to TRBJ2-1, with D hard to call. The germline gives CDR1 MDHEN, CDR2 SYDVKM. The CDR3 runs 13 residues. The germline V and J ends were trimmed by 8 bases and 5 bases, with 13 bases remaining between them. This CDR3 reads CASARSDHNEQFF. The CDR3, as DNA: TGTGCCAGCGCGCGGTCCGACCACAATGAGCAGTTCTTC.

This clonotype occurred many times. J is TRBJ2-7 and V is TRBV5-1, with D possibly TRBD2 on 5 matching bases. CDR3 size: 16 residues. Germline assignment: CDR1 SGHRS and CDR2 YFSETQ. Trimming removed 1 base at V and 2 bases at J, with 16 bases between. The CDR3 sequence is CASSLFASGRAYEQYF. The CDR3 DNA sequence: TGCGCCAGCAGCTTGTTCGCCAGCGGCCGAGCCTACGAGCAGTACTTC.

This clonotype was counted ten times or more. This chain connects TRBV15 to TRBJ2-3; 10 bases match TRBD2. This CDR3 is built from 16 residues. Germline loops: CDR1 LNHNV, CDR2 YYDKDF (reference sequence). V was pared by 0 bases and J by 5 bases, with 5 bases of the junction left unmatched. The CDR3 coding sequence is TGTGCCACCAGCAGAGACCTAGCGGGAGTCAAAGATACGCAGTATTTT. Encoded protein: CATSRDLAGVKDTQYF.